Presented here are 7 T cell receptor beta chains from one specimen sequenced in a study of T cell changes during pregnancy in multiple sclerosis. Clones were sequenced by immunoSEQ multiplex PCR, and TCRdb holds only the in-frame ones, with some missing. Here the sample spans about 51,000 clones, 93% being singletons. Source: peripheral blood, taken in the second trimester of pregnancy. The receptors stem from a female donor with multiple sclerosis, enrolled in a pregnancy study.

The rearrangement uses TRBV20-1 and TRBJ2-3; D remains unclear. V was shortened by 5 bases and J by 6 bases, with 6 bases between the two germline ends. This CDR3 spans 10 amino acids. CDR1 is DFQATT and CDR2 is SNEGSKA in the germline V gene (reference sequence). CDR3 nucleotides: TGCAGTGCTCAGAGGGATACGCAGTATTTT. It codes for CSAQRDTQYF.

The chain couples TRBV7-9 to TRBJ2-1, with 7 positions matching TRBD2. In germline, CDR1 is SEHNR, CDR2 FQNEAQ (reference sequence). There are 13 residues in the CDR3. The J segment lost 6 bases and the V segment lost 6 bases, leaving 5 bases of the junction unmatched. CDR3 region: CASRTRTSNEQFF. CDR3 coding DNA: TGTGCCAGCAGAACAAGGACTAGCAATGAGCAGTTCTTC.

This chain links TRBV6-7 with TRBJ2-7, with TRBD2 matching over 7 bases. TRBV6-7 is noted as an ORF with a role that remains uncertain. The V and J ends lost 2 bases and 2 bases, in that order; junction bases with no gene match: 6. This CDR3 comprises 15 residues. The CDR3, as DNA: TGTGCCAGCAGTTACAGGCCTAGCGGAACCTACGAGCAGTACTTC. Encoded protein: CASSYRPSGTYEQYF.

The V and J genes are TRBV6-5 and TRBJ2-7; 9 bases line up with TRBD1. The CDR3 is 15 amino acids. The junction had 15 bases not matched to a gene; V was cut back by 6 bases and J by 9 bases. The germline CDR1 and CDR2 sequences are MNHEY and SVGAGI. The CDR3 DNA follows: TGTGCCAGCAGCCAGAGACAGGGGGTTTTACATGGGCAGTACTTC. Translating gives CASSQRQGVLHGQYF.

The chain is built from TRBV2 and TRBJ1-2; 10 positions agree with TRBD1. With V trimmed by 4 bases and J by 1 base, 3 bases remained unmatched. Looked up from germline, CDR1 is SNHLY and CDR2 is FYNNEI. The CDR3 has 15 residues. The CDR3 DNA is TGTGCCAGCAGTGGACAGGGGGCAGATAACTATGGCTACACCTTC. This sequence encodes CASSGQGADNYGYTF.

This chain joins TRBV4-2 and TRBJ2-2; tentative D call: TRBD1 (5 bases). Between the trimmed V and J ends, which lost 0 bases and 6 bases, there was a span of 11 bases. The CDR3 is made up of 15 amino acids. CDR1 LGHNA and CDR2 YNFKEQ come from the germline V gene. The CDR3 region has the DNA TGTGCCAGCAGCCAAGAGACTCAGGGTCCCGGGGAGCTGTTTTTT. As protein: CASSQETQGPGELFF.

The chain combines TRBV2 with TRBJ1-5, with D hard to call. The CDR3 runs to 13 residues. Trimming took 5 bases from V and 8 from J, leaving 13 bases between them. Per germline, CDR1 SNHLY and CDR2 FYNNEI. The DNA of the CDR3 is TGTGCCAGCAGTACTATAAAACTGGAGCCCCAGCATTTT. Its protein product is CASSTIKLEPQHF.